This T cell receptor (beta chain) is drawn from a study of CD4+ T cells in melanoma (dated by TCRdb to 2021 to 2024). Regarding the complete study: Neoantigen-specific CD4+ T cells in human melanoma were investigated in the study.

Donors were patients with melanoma. Study-wide conclusions, independent of this receptor: Neoantigen-specific CD4+ T cells were reported to be correlated with the function of CD8+ T cells, macrophages and B cells. According to the report, neoantigen-specific CD4+ T cells in melanoma displayed diverse differentiation states.

A distance of 20 bases separates the germline ends of V and J, which lose 4 bases and 2 bases respectively. CDR1 and CDR2 are read off the germline V gene (reference sequence) as MNHEY and SMNVEV. Taken from cysteine to phenylalanine, the CDR3 has 17 residues. Just CDR3 DNA is preserved here, 51 bases in frame from base 1. The library was obtained by the immunoSEQ multiplex PCR assay. The clones in this table, taken by TCRdb from immuneACCESS, are in-frame only. Not every clone is retained; where verified, under half of the shortfall comes from an unresolved V gene, and the cause of the rest is unknown. The sample table holds 9,500 to 13,000 clones, of which about 65% were seen once. Together, the top ten hold 9.5% to 12% of the sample. Notes on this clone: Its antigen is still unknown. Base qualities are not provided; no much larger clone lies one nucleotide away.

This receptor chain uses TRBV27 and TRBJ1-1; the D gene identity is not certain. The TCR comes from a human donor with melanoma. Source material: cells from a culture (not recorded whether cultured in vitro). The CDR3 corresponds to CASSYIYRRTENTEAFF. Read as DNA, the sequence is TGTGCCAGCAGTTATATATACCGTCGGACGGAAAACACTGAAGCTTTCTTT.